These 2 T cell receptor beta chains came from one sample sequenced in a study of blood T cells in healthy people across ages. Primed by a sample-barcoded 5' primer and a J-beta primer mix, a second PCR proceeded for about 7 to 11 cycles. TCRdb reprocessed the 5' RACE reads via MiXCR and lists one record per CDR3 protein. The sample lists hundreds of thousands of distinct CDR3 sequences, roughly 26% seen once, with about 18% in the top ten. Sequencing was done on a sample of blood. The receptors originated from a woman aged 80 or over in good health.

In this sample, this clonotype turned up many times. The chain recombines TRBV5-5 with TRBJ1-2; D remains unclear. The V end was cut by 0 bases, the J end by 3 bases, with 18 bases between. The CDR3 has 17 residues. Germline CDR1 and CDR2: SGHKS and YYEKEE (reference sequence). CDR3 sequence: CASSLASAKPTDYGYTF. The CDR3 nucleotides read TGTGCCAGCAGCTTGGCCTCAGCAAAACCGACGGACTATGGCTACACCTTC.

This clonotype was seen more than once but under ten times. A clone one base away is much larger, so this may be a read error. This chain joins TRBV6-2 or TRBV6-3 and TRBJ2-7; 8 bases fit TRBD2. The J call is doubtful: the DNA matches TRBJ2-5 better. Germline loops: CDR1 MNHEY, CDR2 SVGEGT. This CDR3 region has 16 residues. CDR3 protein: CASSPSGLEGAKTQYF. The CDR3 DNA sequence: TGTGCCAGCAGCCCCTCGGGACTAGAAGGGGCCAAGACCCAGTACTTC.